The 24 T cell receptor beta chains below all came from one sample that was sequenced in a study of beta chain features in type 1 diabetes. Study results and caveats: Type 1 diabetes patients had TCRB CDR3s that were shorter (moderately but significantly so) in all four CD4+ subsets.

Their recognized antigens are unknown. The authors reverse transcribed all of the isolated RNA, so sequencing captured expressed TCRB transcripts. Profiling relied on immunoSEQ multiplex PCR, and the TCRdb table lists in-frame clones only, not all of them. The table shows hundreds of thousands of clones, with around 16% occurring only once. Material for sequencing was naive CD4+ T cells from blood. These receptors all stem from a man aged 18 to 30 with type 1 diabetes.

This clone appeared a few times. The chain employs TRBV6-6 and TRBJ2-7; tentative D call: TRBD1 (5 bases). V was shortened by 6 bases and J by 1 base, with 13 bases between the two germline ends. The CDR3 runs 14 residues. Germline V lookup: CDR1 MNHNY, CDR2 SVGAGI (reference sequence). The DNA of the CDR3 is TGTGCCAGCAGGTTTGGACACCAGTCCTACGAGCAGTACTTC. Encoded protein: CASRFGHQSYEQYF.

This clone was counted only a few times. This rearrangement joins TRBV20-1 to TRBJ2-3; 7 bases are shared with TRBD2. CDR1 is DFQATT, CDR2 SNEGSKA, per germline (reference sequence). CDR3 length: 11 amino acids. CDR3 sequence: CLARESDTQYF. CDR3 DNA sequence: TGCCTAGCGCGGGAGTCGGATACGCAGTATTTT.

This chain links TRBV2 with TRBJ2-1; perhaps TRBD2 as D (6 bases). Germline loops: CDR1 SNHLY, CDR2 FYNNEI. Trimming removed 7 bases from V and 8 bases from J, with 24 bases in between. This CDR3 has 16 residues. DNA for the CDR3: TGTGCCAGCACTCGCCGGGAGCCAAACATAAGCGATGAGCAGTTCTTC. Residues: CASTRREPNISDEQFF.

The CDR3 spells CAWSVLEIYNSPLHF. The CDR3 region has the DNA TGTGCCTGGAGTGTACTAGAGATTTATAATTCACCCCTCCACTTT. The genes are TRBV30 and TRBJ1-6; D gene uncertain. CDR3 length equals 15 residues. Trimming removed 0 bases from V and 4 bases from J, with 10 bases in between. Per the germline V gene, CDR1 is GTSNPN and CDR2 is SVGIG (reference sequence).

V gene TRBV5-6 combines with J gene TRBJ1-5, with 10 bases matching TRBD1. CDR1 and CDR2 (germline): SGHDT, YYEEEE. The ends lost 5 bases at V and 3 bases at J; junction bases unmatched: 2. The CDR3 has 14 residues. The CDR3 DNA sequence: TGTGCCAGCAGGACAGGGGGCTCCAATCAGCCCCAGCATTTT. Encoded protein: CASRTGGSNQPQHF.

This clone turned up a few times. The genes are TRBV7-9 and TRBJ1-2; weak D call: TRBD1 (5 bases). The CDR3 sequence is 13 residues long. Trimming shortened V by 2 bases and J by 2 bases, and 6 bases separated the two germline ends. CDR1 is SEHNR, CDR2 FQNEAQ, per germline (reference sequence). This CDR3 is CASSLRGNYGYTF. The CDR3 DNA sequence: TGTGCCAGCAGCTTAAGGGGAAACTATGGCTACACCTTC.

This clone was counted between two and nine times. The chain recombines TRBV29-1 with TRBJ1-6; 7 bases map to TRBD1. The ends lost 7 bases at V and 7 bases at J; junction bases unmatched: 7. The CDR3 covers 13 residues. Germline V CDR1 and CDR2: SQVTM, ANQGSEA. The DNA of the CDR3 is TGCAGCGGCCGGGACAGTCTAAATTCACCCCTCCACTTT. It yields the protein CSGRDSLNSPLHF.

This clone was counted only a few times. The genes are TRBV9 and TRBJ2-2, with 7 bases identical to TRBD1. Germline loops: CDR1 SGDLS, CDR2 YYNGEE. Trimming at V came to 6 bases and at J to 1 base, leaving 3 bases not matched to a gene. CDR3 length: 14 residues. Here the CDR3 DNA reads TGTGCCAGCAATAACAGGGGGAACACCGGGGAGCTGTTTTTT. Residues: CASNNRGNTGELFF. The complete variable domain, with remaining parts taken from reference TRBV9 and TRBJ2-2, reads DSGVTQTPKHLITATGQRVTLRCSPRSGDLSVYWYQQSLDQGLQFLIQYYNGEERAKGNILERFSAQQFPDLHSELNLSSLELGDSALYFCASNNRGNTGELFFGEGSRLTVL.

The V and J genes are TRBV9 and TRBJ2-7; D gene ambiguous. Germline V gene data show CDR1 as SGDLS and CDR2 as YYNGEE. V was clipped by 0 bases and J by 2 bases, with 6 bases between them. The CDR3 totals 13 residues. The CDR3 DNA reads TGTGCCAGCAGCGTAGGCGATCCCTACGAGCAGTACTTC. Amino acids: CASSVGDPYEQYF.

The rearrangement joins TRBV14 to TRBJ2-7; the match to TRBD1 covers 10 bases. Unmatched junction bases numbered 9, after V lost 2 bases and J lost 8 bases. The CDR3 sequence is 15 residues long. Germline V gene lookup returns CDR1 SGHDN and CDR2 FVKESK. CDR3 sequence (DNA): TGTGCCAGCAGCCAATGGACAGGGGGAATCTTTAAGCAGTACTTC. Amino acids: CASSQWTGGIFKQYF.

This clone has a handful of counts. The chain joins TRBV27 to TRBJ2-4; TRBD2 agrees at 7 bases. Germline CDR1 MNHEY, CDR2 SMNVEV (reference sequence). The CDR3 is 15 amino acids. V was clipped by 5 bases and J by 1 base; unmatched bases: 5. CDR3 coding DNA: TGTGCCAGCAGTGCCTACGGGGGGGCCAAAAACATTCAGTACTTC. This codes for CASSAYGGAKNIQYF.

The genes are TRBV23-1 and TRBJ1-5; unclear D gene. TRBV23-1 has ORF status, its function being uncertain. The ends were cut back, 2 bases at V and 4 bases at J, with 3 bases in the middle. The CDR3 is 12 amino acids. The CDR3 bases are TGCGCCAGCAGTCAACAGAATCAGCCCCAGCATTTT. As protein: CASSQQNQPQHF.

This clone appeared a few times. This chain connects TRBV19 to TRBJ2-1; 9 nucleotides align to TRBD2. CDR3 length: 16 residues. Germline lookup yields CDR1 LNHDA and CDR2 SQIVND (reference sequence). V shed 3 bases, J shed 4 bases, and the junction held 7 bases outside the gene matches. The CDR3 spells CASSIGTSLTYNEQFF. The CDR3 nucleotides read TGTGCCAGTAGTATTGGGACTAGCTTAACGTACAATGAGCAGTTCTTC.

This chain connects TRBV29-1 to TRBJ1-4; no clear D. V was trimmed by 6 bases and J by 3 bases, leaving 11 bases between them. Germline V gene lookup returns CDR1 SQVTM and CDR2 ANQGSEA. The CDR3 has 13 amino acids. For the CDR3, the DNA is TGCAGCGTCCGCCTAGGTCCTAATGAAAAACTGTTTTTT. Protein product: CSVRLGPNEKLFF.

The J gene is TRBJ2-7, the V gene TRBV28, with D perhaps TRBD1 (5 bases). Germline CDR1 is MDHEN and CDR2 is SYDVKM. Trimming cost V 7 bases and J 1 base, with 14 bases left between them. This CDR3 comprises 14 residues. The CDR3 reads CASMSETDSYEQYF. As DNA, the CDR3 is TGTGCCAGCATGTCTGAGACAGATTCCTACGAGCAGTACTTC. The full variable domain, its missing parts supplied by reference TRBV28 and TRBJ2-7, is DVKVTQSSRYLVKRTGEKVFLECVQDMDHENMFWYRQDPGLGLRLIYFSYDVKMKEKGDIPEGYSVSREKKERFSLILESASTNQTSMYLCASMSETDSYEQYFGPGTRLTVT.

A note on this clone: Other DNA sequences in this specimen translate into the identical CDR3. For the CDR3, the DNA is TGCGCCAGCAGCGCGGTTGTAGGTAGAGGAGCTTTCTTT. It translates to CASSAVVGRGAFF. The rearrangement joins TRBV5-1 to TRBJ1-1; no clear D. The V gene's germline CDR1 is SGHRS and CDR2 YFSETQ. The CDR3 covers 13 residues. V lost 4 bases and J 10 bases, leaving 17 bases between the germline ends. The full variable domain, rest sourced from reference TRBV5-1 and TRBJ1-1, is KAGVTQTPRYLIKTRGQQVTLSCSPISGHRSVSWYQQTPGQGLQFLFEYFSETQRNKGNFPGRFSGRQFSNSRSEMNVSTLELGDSALYLCASSAVVGRGAFFGQGTRLTVV.

This clone was counted between two and nine times. V and J are TRBV7-9 and TRBJ2-5; the D gene is possibly TRBD1 (6 bases). Trimming removed 5 bases from V and 5 bases from J, with 12 bases in between. CDR1 and CDR2 from the germline V gene are SEHNR and FQNEAQ (reference sequence). The CDR3 contains 13 residues. CDR3 DNA sequence: TGTGCCAGCAGCGAGACAGGAAAGGAGACCCAGTACTTC. Protein product: CASSETGKETQYF. Full variable domain (missing parts from reference TRBV7-9 and TRBJ2-5): DTGVSQNPRHKITKRGQNVTFRCDPISEHNRLYWYRQTLGQGPEFLTYFQNEAQLEKSRLLSDRFSAERPKGSFSTLEIQRTEQGDSAMYLCASSETGKETQYFGPGTRLLVL.

This clone was seen a handful of times. The chain joins TRBV28 to TRBJ1-5; perhaps TRBD1 as D (5 bases). Germline CDR1 and CDR2: MDHEN and SYDVKM. The V end was cut by 5 bases, the J end by 7 bases, with 27 bases between. There are 18 residues in the CDR3. CDR3 in DNA: TGTGCCAGCAGTCAAGCCGGCGGACACCAGGGTATCTACCAGCCCCAGCATTTT. This gives the protein CASSQAGGHQGIYQPQHF.

The genes are TRBV12-5 and TRBJ2-1; D gene ambiguous. Germline CDR1 is LGHNT and CDR2 is FRNRAP. The CDR3 covers 13 residues. V dropped 5 bases and J dropped 6 bases, with 11 bases sitting between them. CDR3 nucleotide sequence: TGTGCTAGTGGTCCCTCCCCCCGCAATGAGCAGTTCTTC. Translated, it gives CASGPSPRNEQFF.

The gene calls are TRBV28 and TRBJ2-6; D call uncertain. CDR3 length equals 16 residues. The germline V gene encodes CDR1 MDHEN and CDR2 SYDVKM. V lost 2 bases and J lost 0, with 8 bases in between. Written as DNA, the CDR3 is TGTGCCAGCAGTTTAATCCCGGGCTCTGGGGCCAACGTCCTGACTTTC. It translates to CASSLIPGSGANVLTF.

The chain has TRBV5-1 and TRBJ1-2; possible D gene TRBD1, 5 bases. V gave up 0 bases and J gave up 4 bases, with 10 bases separating them. The CDR3 is made up of 14 amino acids. Germline V gene data show CDR1 as SGHRS and CDR2 as YFSETQ. The CDR3 is CASSLDRTRYGYTF. The CDR3 DNA is TGCGCCAGCAGCTTGGACAGGACCCGCTATGGCTACACCTTC.

The V gene is TRBV25-1, the J gene TRBJ1-5; TRBD1 is a possible D gene (6 bases). The CDR3 covers 15 residues. V was clipped by 8 bases and J by 0 bases, with 14 bases between them. The V gene's germline CDR1 is MGHDK and CDR2 SYGVNS. The CDR3: CASEGGGNSNQPQHF. In DNA form, the CDR3 reads TGTGCCAGCGAGGGGGGGGGAAATAGCAATCAGCCCCAGCATTTT. Full variable domain (missing parts from reference TRBV25-1 and TRBJ1-5): EADIYQTPRYLVIGTGKKITLECSQTMGHDKMYWYQQDPGMELHLIHYSYGVNSTEKGDLSSESTVSRIRTEHFPLTLESARPSHTSQYLCASEGGGNSNQPQHFGDGTRLSIL.

This clone was detected many times. Other DNA sequences in this specimen translate into the identical CDR3. This rearrangement joins TRBV28 to TRBJ2-7; D might be TRBD1 (6 bases). The CDR3 covers 12 residues. Germline CDR1 MDHEN, CDR2 SYDVKM. The germline V and J ends were trimmed by 5 bases and 3 bases, with 8 bases remaining between them. The DNA for the CDR3 is TGTGCCAGCAGTCTACAGGGCTACGAGCAGTACTTC. This gives the protein CASSLQGYEQYF.

This clone was seen more than once but under ten times. CDR3 residues: CATSRTSGPGDTQYF. In nucleotides, the CDR3 is TGTGCCACCAGCAGGACTAGCGGGCCTGGGGATACGCAGTATTTT. The chain combines TRBV15 with TRBJ2-3; TRBD2 matches at 10 bases. Germline assignment: CDR1 LNHNV and CDR2 YYDKDF (reference sequence). The CDR3 sequence is 15 residues long. V trimming: 3 bases; J trimming: 6 bases; junction bases outside the gene matches: 6.